A single sample gave rise to the 13 T cell receptor beta chains below, sequenced in a study of cytomegalovirus exposure and HLA in healthy donors (TCRdb year 2017). Receptors were amplified or captured by the immunoSEQ multiplex PCR assay. The multiplex PCR relied on a mix of 60 forward primers for TCR Vbeta segments and 13 reverse primers for TCR Jbeta segments. The table was pulled from immuneACCESS by TCRdb, which kept in-frame rearrangements only. Such tables lose some clones; where checked, under half of the loss comes from unresolved V genes, and the rest has no known cause. Within this sample are 99,000 or so clones, with roughly 78% of them counted one time only. Roughly 1.8% of the sample is held by the ten biggest clonotypes. Sequencing was carried out using PBMCs. All receptors derive from a woman aged 35 to 49 in good health and CMV-seronegative.

This rearrangement joins TRBV28 to TRBJ2-2; 7 bases align to TRBD2. Germline CDR1 MDHEN, CDR2 SYDVKM. J was trimmed by 0 bases and V by 7 bases; bases with no gene match: 5. The CDR3 is made up of 15 amino acids. CDR3 region: CASNRGVTNTGELFF. In nucleotides, the CDR3 is TGTGCCAGCAACCGGGGGGTCACGAACACCGGGGAGCTGTTTTTT.

The CDR3 DNA follows: TGTGCCAGCAGCCTAGGGACTAGCGGATCCTACAATGAGCAGTTCTTC. As protein: CASSLGTSGSYNEQFF. The J gene is TRBJ2-1, the V gene TRBV9; 11 positions agree with TRBD2. This CDR3 contains 16 residues. Germline V gene sequence: CDR1 SGDLS, CDR2 YYNGEE. After removal of 4 bases from V and 1 base from J, the junction contained 4 bases not matched to a gene.

The chain recombines TRBV18 with TRBJ1-1, with D unresolved. CDR1 is KGHSH, CDR2 LQKENI, per germline. The CDR3 totals 13 residues. V lost 8 bases to trimming and J lost 3 bases, with 13 bases between them. The CDR3 spells CASLFPLDTEAFF. DNA of the CDR3: TGTGCCAGCCTATTTCCCTTGGACACTGAAGCTTTCTTT.

The chain recombines TRBV9 with TRBJ2-1; 8 nucleotides match TRBD2. V trimming: 3 bases; J trimming: 10 bases; junction bases outside the gene matches: 6. Germline V gives CDR1 SGDLS, CDR2 YYNGEE. The CDR3 runs to 13 residues. In DNA form, the CDR3 reads TGTGCCAGCAGCGCCGGGACTAGACAAGAGCAGTTCTTC. Translated, it gives CASSAGTRQEQFF.

A single count supports this clone. This chain uses TRBV5-6 with TRBJ2-1; TRBD2 matches at 12 bases. Unmatched junction bases numbered 6, after V lost 2 bases and J lost 0 bases. CDR1 and CDR2 from the germline V gene are SGHDT and YYEEEE. The CDR3 has 18 residues. Written as DNA, the CDR3 is TGTGCCAGCAGCTTTGGACTAGCGGGGATTGGCTCCTACAATGAGCAGTTCTTC. It is translated as CASSFGLAGIGSYNEQFF.

J is TRBJ1-1 and V is TRBV4-3; 7 positions agree with TRBD1. V shed 2 bases, J shed 8 bases, and the junction held 8 bases outside the gene matches. Germline CDR1 reads LGHNA; CDR2 reads YSLEER. This CDR3 spans 14 amino acids. CDR3: CASSQLSRQGEAFF. Here the CDR3 DNA reads TGCGCCAGCAGCCAACTCTCCAGACAGGGCGAAGCTTTCTTT.

The chain has TRBV28 and TRBJ1-4; 7 bases are a match to TRBD1. CDR1 MDHEN and CDR2 SYDVKM come from the germline V gene. J lost 3 bases, V lost 4 bases, and 2 bases had no gene match. The CDR3 loop spans 14 amino acids. CDR3 DNA: TGTGCCAGCAGTTCAGGGGGGCCTAATGAAAAACTGTTTTTT. Protein: CASSSGGPNEKLFF.

Worth noting for this clone: One junction end does not reproduce the germline sequence, and a read error may be involved. The rearrangement uses TRBV9 and TRBJ2-7; 8 nucleotides align to TRBD1. CDR3 size: 15 residues. Germline-derived CDR1 and CDR2 are SGDLS and YYNGEE. The CDR3, as DNA: TGTGCCGGCAGCGTAGGGACAGGTAGTCCCTACGAGCAGTACTTC. Residues: CAGSVGTGSPYEQYF.

With respect to this clone: This CDR3 is also generated by other DNA sequences in the sample. This chain links TRBV7-2 with TRBJ1-1; 7 nucleotides agree with TRBD1. Trimming took 6 bases from V and 5 from J; bases not matched to a gene: 3. The CDR3 extends over 12 amino acids. Germline V gene data show CDR1 as SGHTA and CDR2 as FQGNSA. DNA for the CDR3: TGTGCCAGCAGTCCCAGGGGGACTGAAGCTTTCTTT. Amino acids: CASSPRGTEAFF.

The chain combines TRBV6-5 with TRBJ2-7; 7 bases align to TRBD2. The CDR3 loop spans 14 amino acids. Germline V gene sequence: CDR1 MNHEY, CDR2 SVGAGI. The V and J ends lost 7 bases and 3 bases, in that order; junction bases with no gene match: 9. The CDR3 here is CASTPAGLVYEQYF. CDR3 nucleotide sequence: TGTGCCAGCACCCCAGCGGGATTGGTCTACGAGCAGTACTTC.

The J gene is TRBJ2-6, the V gene TRBV29-1; D is perhaps TRBD1 (5 bases). CDR1 and CDR2 (germline): SQVTM, ANQGSEA. V dropped 5 bases and J dropped 3 bases, with 17 bases sitting between them. The CDR3 has 16 amino acids. Here the CDR3 reads CSVYSPGALGANVLTF. DNA for the CDR3: TGCAGCGTTTACTCCCCTGGGGCGCTTGGGGCCAACGTCCTGACTTTC.

The rearrangement uses TRBV10-1 and TRBJ2-1; 8 bases are a match to TRBD1. The germline V gene has CDR1 WNHNN and CDR2 SYGVQD (reference sequence). The V segment lost 9 bases and the J segment 6 bases; nucleotides outside the gene matches: 7. The CDR3 spans 13 residues. In DNA, the CDR3 is TGCGCCAGACCACAGGGGGGCGGCAATGAGCAGTTCTTC. As protein: CARPQGGGNEQFF.

The V gene is TRBV28, the J gene TRBJ1-2, with D uncertain. The CDR3 loop spans 15 amino acids. Germline V gene lookup returns CDR1 MDHEN and CDR2 SYDVKM. Trimming took off 3 bases at V and 4 bases at J, with 15 bases between the two ends. CDR3 loop: CASSFGGREGYGYTF. The CDR3 DNA reads as TGTGCCAGCAGTTTTGGAGGGAGGGAGGGCTATGGCTACACCTTC.